This entry features one T cell receptor (beta chain) sequence. Germline and junction disagree at one end, which may indicate a read error. These data come from a study of cytomegalovirus exposure and HLA in healthy donors. The CDR3 contains 13 residues. CDR1 and CDR2 (germline): SQVTM, ANQGSEA. Use of 60 Vbeta and 13 Jbeta primers characterized the PCR. Here immunoSEQ multiplex PCR was the method, and the copy in TCRdb shows in-frame clones only, minus some. The table lists 130,000 to 150,000 clones, nearly 80% of them singletons. The chain has TRBV29-1 and TRBJ2-7, with unresolved D. The TCR was taken from a man between 35 and 55 years old in good health and CMV-seropositive. The sequenced material came from PBMCs. The CDR3 bases are TGCAGCGTAGAAGGTGACTCCAGTAGGGAGCAGTACTTC. It codes for CSVEGDSSREQYF.